These 28 T cell receptor beta chains were all obtained from the same sample, sequenced in a study of blood T cell repertoires in COVID-19. This table comes from immunoSEQ multiplex PCR, and its TCRdb copy is limited to in-frame clones, with some not included. The sample lists some 240,000 clones, roughly nine tenths occurring once. Input material: peripheral blood. These receptor sequences come from a woman in her forties who had recovered from COVID-19.

V and J are TRBV12-2 and TRBJ2-7; no DNA check was done on the table's D call, TRBD1. TRBV12-2 is a pseudogene locus. The CDR3 runs to 17 residues. CDR3 bases: TGTGCAAGTCGCCCATGGACAGGGGGCGGGTTATCGGACGAGCAGTACGTC. Translating it yields CASRPWTGGGLSDEQYV.

This chain joins TRBV3-1 (or the pseudogene TRBV3-2) and TRBJ2-1; maybe TRBD2 (6 bases). The CDR3 length is 15 residues. Per the germline V gene, CDR1 is LGHDT and CDR2 is YNNKEL (reference sequence). V was pared by 4 bases and J by 8 bases, with 18 bases between. The CDR3 is CASSPRVGGEDEQFF. The CDR3 nucleotides read TGTGCCAGCAGCCCCAGGGTGGGGGGAGAGGATGAGCAGTTCTTC.

This chain joins TRBV10-2 and TRBJ2-3; the match to TRBD2 covers 15 bases. CDR1 is WSHSY, CDR2 SAAADI, per germline. V was pared by 8 bases and J by 6 bases, with 6 bases of the junction left unmatched. This CDR3 is 15 amino acids long. DNA for the CDR3: TGCGCCAGCCAGCGAGGACTAGCGGGAGGGGATACGCAGTATTTT. Amino acids: CASQRGLAGGDTQYF.

This clone was recorded only once. V gene TRBV19 combines with J gene TRBJ1-3; D remains ambiguous. This CDR3 has 14 amino acids. Germline V CDR1 and CDR2: LNHDA, SQIVND (reference sequence). V was trimmed by 5 bases and J by 2 bases, leaving 10 bases between them. The CDR3 spells CASSPLGAGNTIYF. The CDR3 nucleotides read TGTGCCAGTAGTCCCCTCGGGGCTGGAAACACCATATATTTT.

The chain links TRBV6-1 to TRBJ1-6; D is uncertain. V was cut by 0 bases and J by 10 bases, with 13 bases left in between. The CDR3 has 15 residues. Germline CDR1 reads MNHNS; CDR2 reads SASEGT. The CDR3 DNA reads as TGTGCCAGCAGTGAAGCGCTCGGGGAGGGCTCACCCCTCCACTTT. Amino acids: CASSEALGEGSPLHF.

To note about this clone: Within the sample, other DNA sequences also encode this same CDR3. The genes are TRBV7-2 and TRBJ1-1; tentative D call: TRBD1 (5 bases). Trimming left V 1 base short and J 2 bases short, with 11 bases between. Germline values: CDR1 SGHTA, CDR2 FQGNSA. The CDR3 has 15 residues. This CDR3 reads CASSLVGGANTEAFF. The CDR3 DNA follows: TGTGCCAGCAGCTTAGTCGGTGGGGCCAACACTGAAGCTTTCTTT.

This chain links TRBV5-8 with TRBJ2-7; 7 bases fit TRBD2. CDR3 length: 14 residues. V lost 0 bases and J lost 6; bases outside the gene matches: 6. Germline CDR1 is SGHTS and CDR2 is YDEGEE. The CDR3 loop reads CASSLVRELAEQYV. Written as DNA, the CDR3 is TGTGCCAGCAGCTTGGTGCGGGAGTTGGCCGAGCAGTACGTC.

The V and J genes are TRBV10-3 and TRBJ1-6, with TRBD1 matching 9 bases. The V gene end was trimmed by 5 bases and the J gene end by 9 bases; junction bases not matched to a gene: 8. Germline V gene data show CDR1 as ENHRY and CDR2 as SYGVKD. The CDR3 loop spans 15 amino acids. This CDR3 is CAISFGTGKSSPLHF. The CDR3 DNA sequence: TGTGCCATCAGTTTCGGGACAGGGAAATCTTCACCCCTCCACTTT.

The J gene is TRBJ2-4, the V gene TRBV3-1 (or the pseudogene TRBV3-2), with D possibly matching TRBD2 (6 bases). The V end lost 1 base, the J end lost 8 bases, and 21 bases lay between the germline ends. CDR1 is LGHDT, CDR2 YNNKEL, per germline (reference sequence). This CDR3 has 17 amino acids. The CDR3 DNA follows: TGTGCCAGCAGCCAAGGGTCGGGCGGGGCCCAAGGGGACATTCAGTACTTC. Translating gives CASSQGSGGAQGDIQYF.

The J gene is TRBJ2-5, the V gene TRBV3-1 (or the pseudogene TRBV3-2), with 11 positions matching TRBD1. The V gene's germline CDR1 is LGHDT and CDR2 YNNKEL (reference sequence). The V and J ends lost 4 bases and 4 bases, in that order; junction bases with no gene match: 11. CDR3 length: 17 amino acids. DNA for the CDR3: TGTGCCAGCAGCCCCGGACAGGGGGCGGCCCTTGGAGAGACCCAGTACTTC. Its protein is CASSPGQGAALGETQYF.

The V call is TRBV30, the J call TRBJ1-5; D ambiguous. The CDR3 is 12 residues long. The V gene's germline CDR1 is GTSNPN and CDR2 SVGIG (reference sequence). With 1 base removed from V and 7 bases from J, the gap between germline ends came to 8 bases. The CDR3 region has the DNA TGTGCCTGGAGTGCCGGGGAACAGCCCCAGCATTTT. Amino acids: CAWSAGEQPQHF.

The genes are TRBV9 and TRBJ1-1, with no clear D. CDR3 length: 13 amino acids. V lost 2 bases and J lost 1, with 6 bases in between. CDR1 SGDLS and CDR2 YYNGEE come from the germline V gene. The CDR3 coding sequence is TGTGCCAGCAGCGTTCGACAGAACACTGAAGCTTTCTTT. Protein sequence: CASSVRQNTEAFF.

The CDR3 loop reads CASSYGGSQIGELFF. The CDR3 nucleotides read TGTGCCAGCAGTTACGGGGGGAGCCAAATCGGGGAGCTGTTTTTT. The chain recombines TRBV6-2 or TRBV6-3 with TRBJ2-2, with D perhaps TRBD2 (6 bases). Germline V CDR1 and CDR2: MNHEY, SVGEGT. Between the trimmed V and J ends, which lost 2 bases and 7 bases, there was a span of 14 bases. The CDR3 has 15 amino acids.

The CDR3 loop reads CASSHIGQAEAFF. The DNA of the CDR3 is TGCGCCAGCAGCCATATAGGACAGGCGGAAGCTTTCTTT. V usage is TRBV4-1 and J usage is TRBJ1-1, with 7 bases identical to TRBD1. V shed 3 bases, J shed 8 bases, and the junction held 6 bases outside the gene matches. Per the germline V gene, CDR1 is MGHRA and CDR2 is YSYEKL. CDR3 size: 13 residues.

This sequence joins TRBV7-8 and TRBJ1-1, with D unresolved. Germline V gene data show CDR1 as SGHVS and CDR2 as FQNEAQ. V was shortened by 5 bases and J by 1 base, with 11 bases between the two germline ends. This CDR3 comprises 14 residues. The CDR3 sequence: CASSPGYRNTEAFF. In DNA, the CDR3 is TGTGCCAGCAGCCCGGGGTATAGGAACACTGAAGCTTTCTTT. The full variable domain, with the rest looked up from reference TRBV7-8 and TRBJ1-1, is GAGVSQSPRYKVAKRGQDVALRCDPISGHVSLFWYQQALGQGPEFLTYFQNEAQLDKSGLPSDRFFAERPEGSVSTLKIQRTQQEDSAVYLCASSPGYRNTEAFFGQGTRLTVV.

The rearrangement joins TRBV5-5 to TRBJ2-5, with TRBD2 identical over 9 bases. The V segment lost 3 bases and the J segment 5 bases; nucleotides outside the gene matches: 11. In germline, CDR1 is SGHKS, CDR2 YYEKEE (reference sequence). The CDR3 extends over 16 amino acids. The chain's CDR3 is CASSSLPSGIGETQYF. DNA of the CDR3: TGTGCCAGCAGCTCCCTTCCTAGCGGGATAGGGGAGACCCAGTACTTC.

This chain uses TRBV27 with TRBJ1-2, with D hard to call. Trimming cost V 5 bases and J 8 bases, with 21 bases left between them. Germline CDR1 reads MNHEY; CDR2 reads SMNVEV (reference sequence). The CDR3 runs to 15 residues. In DNA, the CDR3 is TGTGCCAGCAGTCCCCTAAGCGGGTTCGAGGAGGGCTACACCTTC. Encoded protein: CASSPLSGFEEGYTF.

Only one count was recorded for this clone. J is TRBJ2-1 and V is TRBV2; a weak D match, TRBD2 (6 bases). From germline, CDR1 is SNHLY and CDR2 FYNNEI. The CDR3 extends over 13 amino acids. V was shortened by 4 bases and J by 10 bases, with 14 bases between the two germline ends. CDR3 sequence (DNA): TGTGCCAGCAGTGTAATCGGGGGTGGGGAGCAGTTCTTC. This encodes CASSVIGGGEQFF.

The gene calls are TRBV11-2 and TRBJ1-6; tentative D call: TRBD1 (6 bases). CDR1 SGHAT and CDR2 FQNNGV come from the germline V gene. The CDR3 has 13 residues. V was shortened by 5 bases and J by 8 bases, with 10 bases between the two germline ends. CDR3 in amino acids: CASSTHRDSPLHF. CDR3 nucleotide sequence: TGTGCCAGCAGCACACACAGGGATTCACCCCTCCACTTT.

The chain carries TRBV3-1 (or the pseudogene TRBV3-2) and TRBJ2-2; weak D call: TRBD1 (7 bases). The ends were cut back, 6 bases at V and 1 base at J, with 12 bases in the middle. The CDR3 spans 15 residues. Germline V gives CDR1 LGHDT, CDR2 YNNKEL (reference sequence). The chain's CDR3 is CASRPQGGNTGELFF. CDR3 sequence (DNA): TGTGCCAGCAGGCCCCAGGGGGGGAACACCGGGGAGCTGTTTTTT.

The chain has TRBV19 and TRBJ2-7; tentative D call: TRBD1 (6 bases). Trimming shortened V by 5 bases and J by 3 bases, and 14 bases separated the two germline ends. The germline gives CDR1 LNHDA, CDR2 SQIVND (reference sequence). The CDR3 runs 14 residues. Written as DNA, the CDR3 is TGTGCCAGTAGTCGGGACAACAGTGTCTACGAGCAGTACTTC. Its translation: CASSRDNSVYEQYF.

This sequence joins TRBV29-1 and TRBJ2-3; no clear D gene. The germline V gene encodes CDR1 SQVTM and CDR2 ANQGSEA. Trimming took 7 bases from V and 5 from J, leaving 7 bases between them. The CDR3 runs 10 residues. This CDR3 is CSASQDTQYF. The CDR3 nucleotides are TGCAGCGCATCACAAGATACGCAGTATTTT.

J is TRBJ2-5 and V is TRBV5-8; 8 bases are a match to TRBD1. CDR1 and CDR2 from the germline V gene are SGHTS and YDEGEE. The CDR3 has 14 residues. The trim removed 4 bases at V and 5 bases at J, leaving 7 bases unmatched. The CDR3 is CASSPGDRSETQYF. CDR3 DNA: TGTGCCAGCAGCCCGGGGGACAGGTCGGAGACCCAGTACTTC.

Here the CDR3 DNA reads TGTGCCAGCAGCTCTGGGCGAAGGGATACGCAGTATTTT. Protein: CASSSGRRDTQYF. The J gene is TRBJ2-3, the V gene TRBV12-3 or TRBV12-4; unclear D gene. Trimming shortened V by 6 bases and J by 6 bases, and 13 bases separated the two germline ends. The CDR3 is 13 amino acids.

The chain combines TRBV6-5 with TRBJ2-1; 11 bases agree with TRBD2. J was trimmed by 4 bases and V by 4 bases; bases with no gene match: 3. CDR1 is MNHEY and CDR2 is SVGAGI in the germline V gene. The CDR3 sequence is 15 residues long. The CDR3: CASSSSGGTYNEQFF. In DNA form, the CDR3 reads TGTGCCAGCAGTTCTAGCGGGGGGACTTACAATGAGCAGTTCTTC.

The V call is TRBV6-5, the J call TRBJ2-1; D possibly corresponds to TRBD2 (5 bases). The germline V gene has CDR1 MNHEY and CDR2 SVGAGI. V was trimmed by 4 bases and J by 0 bases, leaving 10 bases between them. The CDR3 has 15 residues. The CDR3 reads CASSSSGLSYNEQFF. As DNA, the CDR3 is TGTGCCAGCAGTTCGAGCGGCCTCTCCTACAATGAGCAGTTCTTC.

The gene calls are TRBV6-5 and TRBJ1-3; possible D gene TRBD1, 5 bases. The ends were cut back, 6 bases at V and 1 base at J, with 13 bases in the middle. Germline V lookup: CDR1 MNHEY, CDR2 SVGAGI. The CDR3 spans 15 residues. This chain's CDR3 is CASRTMGGSGNTIYF. The CDR3, as DNA: TGTGCCAGCAGAACTATGGGGGGATCTGGAAACACCATATATTTT.

The CDR3 region is CASTSPVGVIPGELFF. CDR3 sequence (DNA): TGTGCCAGTACATCCCCAGTGGGAGTTATCCCCGGGGAGCTGTTTTTT. The chain recombines TRBV19 with TRBJ2-2; TRBD2 might be the D (5 bases). Per germline, CDR1 LNHDA and CDR2 SQIVND (reference sequence). Trimming removed 7 bases at V and 6 bases at J, with 21 bases between. The CDR3 runs to 16 residues.